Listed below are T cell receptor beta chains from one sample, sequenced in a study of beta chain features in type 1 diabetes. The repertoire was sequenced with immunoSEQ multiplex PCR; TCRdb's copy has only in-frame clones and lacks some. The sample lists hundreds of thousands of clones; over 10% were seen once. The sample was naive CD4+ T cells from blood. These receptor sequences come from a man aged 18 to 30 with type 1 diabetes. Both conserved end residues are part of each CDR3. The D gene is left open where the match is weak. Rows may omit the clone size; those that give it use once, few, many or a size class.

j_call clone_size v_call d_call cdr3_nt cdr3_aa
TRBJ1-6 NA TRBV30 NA TGTGCCTGGAGGAGCTCCTATAATTCACCCCTCCACTTT CAWRSSYNSPLHF
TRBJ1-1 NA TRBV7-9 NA TGTGCCAGCAGCCCAGTAGGGACACTTATGAACACTGAAGCTTTCTTT CASSPVGTLMNTEAFF
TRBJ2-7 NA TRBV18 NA TGTGCCAGCTCACCTCAGGACGGATCCTACGAGCAGTACTTC CASSPQDGSYEQYF
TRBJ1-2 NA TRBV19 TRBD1 TGTGCCAGTAGTATTCGAACAGGGGAGGGTAACTATGGCTACACCTTC CASSIRTGEGNYGYTF
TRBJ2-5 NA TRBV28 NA TGTGCCAGCAGACAACTGGGACTGACACAAGAGACCCAGTACTTC CASRQLGLTQETQYF
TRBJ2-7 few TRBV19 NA TGTGCCAGTAGCCGCCGGGGACTCCCCCCTATGGAGCAGTACTTC CASSRRGLPPMEQYF
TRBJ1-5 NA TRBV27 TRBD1 TGTGCCAGCATTTTTATGGGGGACAGGAGAAATCAGCCCCAGCATTTT CASIFMGDRRNQPQHF
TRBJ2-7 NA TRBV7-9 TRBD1 TGTGCCAGCAGCTTAGCGCAGGCCGGGACAGGGTTCGAGCAGTACTTC CASSLAQAGTGFEQYF
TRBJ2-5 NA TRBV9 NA TGTGCCAGCAGCGTAGAGTGGGCTGGAGGTTCGGGAGAGACCCAGTACTTC CASSVEWAGGSGETQYF
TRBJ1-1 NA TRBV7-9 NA TGTGCCAGCAGTCAAGGACAGCGGAAAACTGAAGCTTTCTTT CASSQGQRKTEAFF
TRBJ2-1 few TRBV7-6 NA TGTGCCAGCACCGCCGGGATGGGGGTGGGCTACAATGAGCAGTTCTTC CASTAGMGVGYNEQFF
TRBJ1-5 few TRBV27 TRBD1 TGTGCCAGCAGTCCTATGCGACAGGGGGCAGGCCAGCCCCAGCATTTT CASSPMRQGAGQPQHF
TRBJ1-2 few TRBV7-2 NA TGTGCCAGCAGCTCAAACAGAGGAGGCTACACCTTC CASSSNRGGYTF
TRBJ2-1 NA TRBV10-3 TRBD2 TGTGCCATCAGTGAAGGGACTATGACCAATGAGCAGTTCTTC CAISEGTMTNEQFF
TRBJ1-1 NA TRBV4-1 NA TGCGCCAGCAGCCAAGAGGGGCGTGGCACTGAAGCTTTCTTT CASSQEGRGTEAFF
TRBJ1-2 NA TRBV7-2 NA TGTGCCAGCAGCTTTGCAGGGTGGAACTATGGCTACACCTTC CASSFAGWNYGYTF